These 7 T cell receptor beta chains originate from one sample sequenced in a study of Graves' ophthalmopathy and Graves' hyperthyroidism. RNA served as the template for amplifying TCR beta CDR3 regions. Investigators did first-round RT-PCR with HTBI primers, then second-round multiplex PCR. TCRdb recomputed calls from the multiplex PCR reads with MiXCR, one row per CDR3 protein. The sample holds approximately 640,000 distinct CDR3 sequences; roughly two fifths are singletons and the top ten take over 2.5%. The sequencing sample was made of peripheral blood. These receptors were obtained from an adult man with Graves' ophthalmopathy.

There are a few counts of this clonotype. The chain carries TRBV9 and TRBJ2-7; 11 bases are shared with TRBD1. Germline trimming cut 4 bases from V and 0 bases from J; bases unmatched to any gene: 3. Germline V gene sequence: CDR1 SGDLS, CDR2 YYNGEE. The CDR3 runs 15 residues. The CDR3 is CASSMGTGGSYEQYF. CDR3 nucleotide sequence: TGTGCCAGCAGCATGGGGACAGGGGGCTCCTACGAGCAGTACTTC. Supplemented by reference TRBV9 and TRBJ2-7, the full variable domain reads DSGVTQTPKHLITATGQRVTLRCSPRSGDLSVYWYQQSLDQGLQFLIQYYNGEERAKGNILERFSAQQFPDLHSELNLSSLELGDSALYFCASSMGTGGSYEQYFGPGTRLTVT.

The gene calls are TRBV27 and TRBJ1-2, with 11 nucleotides matching TRBD1. The germline V gene has CDR1 MNHEY and CDR2 SMNVEV (reference sequence). Trimming took 5 bases from V and 12 from J; bases not matched to a gene: 2. This CDR3 spans 11 amino acids. For the CDR3, the DNA is TGTGCCAGCAGTAGGACAGGGGGCAACACCTTC. Translating gives CASSRTGGNTF.

The chain employs TRBV24-1 and TRBJ2-7; 8 nucleotides align to TRBD1. The CDR3 runs to 15 residues. V was clipped by 11 bases and J by 6 bases; unmatched bases: 17. Germline-derived CDR1 and CDR2 are KGHDR and SFDVKD. CDR3: CASSPYGQGAGEQYF. For the CDR3, the DNA is TGTGCCAGCTCACCTTACGGACAGGGTGCTGGCGAGCAGTACTTC.

The J gene is TRBJ1-2, the V gene TRBV25-1; D may be TRBD1 (5 bases). The germline V gene has CDR1 MGHDK and CDR2 SYGVNS. Between the trimmed V and J ends, which lost 4 bases and 7 bases, there was a span of 25 bases. The CDR3 loop spans 17 amino acids. CDR3 amino acids: CASSGTASVGELFGYTF. In nucleotides, the CDR3 is TGTGCCAGCAGTGGTACAGCGAGTGTGGGGGAGTTATTTGGCTACACCTTC.

Points on this clonotype: A single base separates this from a much larger clone, so it may be a read error. This chain joins TRBV20-1 and TRBJ2-5, with D possibly matching TRBD2 (7 bases). Germline V gene sequence: CDR1 DFQATT, CDR2 SNEGSKA (reference sequence). The CDR3 totals 15 residues. In nucleotides, the CDR3 is TGCAGTGCTAGAAATGTAGGCAGGGGAGGGGAGACCCAGGACTTC. Residues: CSARNVGRGGETQDF.

This clonotype came up many times. This rearrangement joins TRBV3-1 to TRBJ2-5, with TRBD2 matching 12 bases. The germline CDR1 and CDR2 sequences are LGHDT and YNNKEL (reference sequence). The CDR3 totals 16 residues. Trimming cost V 2 bases and J 1 base; bases outside gene matches: 2. The CDR3, as DNA: TGTGCCAGCAGCCAAACTAGCGGGAGGATCCAAGAGACCCAGTACTTC. This codes for CASSQTSGRIQETQYF.

This clonotype was counted many times. The chain couples TRBV6-6 to TRBJ2-5, with TRBD2 matching over 9 bases. Germline V gives CDR1 MNHNY, CDR2 SVGAGI (reference sequence). V shed 3 bases, J shed 3 bases, and the junction held 5 bases outside the gene matches. The CDR3 length is 15 residues. In nucleotides, the CDR3 is TGTGCCAGCAGTTATTTGGGACTAGCCAAAGAGACCCAGTACTTC. This encodes CASSYLGLAKETQYF.